The rows below give T cell receptor beta chains drawn from one sample of a study of blood T cell repertoires in COVID-19. Produced via immunoSEQ multiplex PCR; TCRdb's table is partial and in-frame only. The table includes about 50,000 clones, about 90% detected once. Sequencing used peripheral blood. The receptor source for this set is a human donor with active COVID-19. The donor label of this sample is uncertain. The CDR3 runs from the conserved cysteine through the conserved F or W. The order of the fields is V gene, clone size, J gene, D gene, CDR3 DNA, CDR3 protein. A D gene is named only where the DNA matches it firmly. The listing skips clone size in some rows; elsewhere it reads once, few, many or a size class.

TRBV7-2	-	TRBJ2-3	-	TGTGCCAGCAGCTTAGGTCCGGGGGGCACAGATACGCAGTATTTT	CASSLGPGGTDTQYF
TRBV3-1/TRBV3-2	-	TRBJ1-1	-	TGTGCCAGCAGCCAGTCAGGGTTGAGCCGAGAAGCTTTCTTT	CASSQSGLSREAFF
TRBV7-3	-	TRBJ2-3	TRBD2	TGTGCCAGCAGCTCAACCCCGACTAGCCGTCCGCAGTATTTT	CASSSTPTSRPQYF
TRBV6-6	-	TRBJ1-4	TRBD1	TGTGCCAGCAGGCCCGACAGGGGGCTTGTTAATGAAAAACTGTTTTTT	CASRPDRGLVNEKLFF
TRBV5-1	few	TRBJ1-2	TRBD1	TGCGCCAGCAGCTCGAGCACTTCCGGGACAGAGTATGGCTACACCTTC	CASSSSTSGTEYGYTF
TRBV6-2/TRBV6-3	-	TRBJ2-1	TRBD1	TGTGCCAGCAGTGACCGAGGACAGGGGGCCTACAATGAGCAGTTCTTC	CASSDRGQGAYNEQFF
TRBV2	-	TRBJ2-7	-	TGTGCCAGCAGTGAAGGGGCACCAGCTGTTAGTGAGCAGTACTTC	CASSEGAPAVSEQYF
TRBV7-2	once	TRBJ2-7	-	TGTGCCAGCAGCTTAGGGCAGGGCGGATACTACGAGCAGTACTTC	CASSLGQGGYYEQYF
TRBV7-2	-	TRBJ1-1	-	TGTGCCAGCAGCTTTTCCAGGGCTGAAGCTTTCTTT	CASSFSRAEAFF
TRBV7-2	-	TRBJ2-1	TRBD1	TGTGCCAGCAGCTTACAGGGGGTCTCCTACAATGAGCAGTTCTTC	CASSLQGVSYNEQFF
TRBV19	-	TRBJ1-6	TRBD1	TGTGCCAGTAGTACCCAGGGGGCCAATAATTCACCCCTCCACTTT	CASSTQGANNSPLHF
TRBV6-6	-	TRBJ1-2	-	TGTGCCACCTTCTCTCCTAACTATGGCTACACCTTC	CATFSPNYGYTF
TRBV7-3	-	TRBJ2-1	TRBD2	TGTGCCAGCAGCCGACCTCGACTAGCTCCTACTCTAAATGAGCAGTTCTTC	CASSRPRLAPTLNEQFF
TRBV18	-	TRBJ1-5	-	TGTGCCAGCTCACCACCGCTGGCAGGTAGCAATCAGCCCCAGCATTTT	CASSPPLAGSNQPQHF
TRBV6-6	-	TRBJ1-2	TRBD1	TGTGCCAGCAGTTTAGGACAGGAGAATGGCTACACCTTC	CASSLGQENGYTF
TRBV7-8	-	TRBJ2-1	TRBD1	TGTGCCAGCAGCACCCGGACAGGGTCCTACAATGAGCAGTTCTTC	CASSTRTGSYNEQFF
TRBV4-1	-	TRBJ2-5	-	TGCGCCAGCAGCACCTCGGCGGGCCCTCGAGAGACCCAGTACTTC	CASSTSAGPRETQYF
TRBV18	-	TRBJ2-7	TRBD2	TGTGCCAGCTCTCCCTCGGGGGGGTACGAGCAGTACTTC	CASSPSGGYEQYF
TRBV9	-	TRBJ2-7	-	TGTGCCAGCAGCGAGGACAGCTCCTACGAGCAGTACTTC	CASSEDSSYEQYF
TRBV15	-	TRBJ2-3	-	TGTGCCACCAGCAGAGATCGGGATACGCAGTATTTT	CATSRDRDTQYF
TRBV9	-	TRBJ1-2	TRBD1	TGTGCCAGCAGCCTTCGGACAGGGGGTTTGGGCTACACCTTC	CASSLRTGGLGYTF
TRBV9	-	TRBJ1-1	TRBD1	TGTGCCAGCAGCGAACCGGGACAGGGGGACGCTGAAGCTTTCTTT	CASSEPGQGDAEAFF
TRBV20-1	-	TRBJ2-7	-	TGCAGTGCTACTACCGGCTACGAGCAGTACTTC	CSATTGYEQYF
TRBV6-4	-	TRBJ2-2	TRBD1	TGTGCCAGCAGCGCGGACAGGGTCGCCGGGGAGCTGTTTTTT	CASSADRVAGELFF
TRBV6-2/TRBV6-3	-	TRBJ1-1	TRBD1	TGTGCCAGCAGTGACCCCCGGGACAGGGGGCCCACGAACACTGAAGCTTTCTTT	CASSDPRDRGPTNTEAFF